This T cell receptor beta chain was found in a study of cytomegalovirus exposure and HLA in healthy donors. Clones were read by immunoSEQ multiplex PCR, and TCRdb kept only the in-frame ones, dropping some. The sample contains roughly 90,000 clones, about 85% of which appear only once. Study outcomes and limitations: Subsequent analysis of the 100 to 150 validation repertoires found a tendency for first-cohort TCR clusters to co-occur. There were three CMV-associated chains whose specificity for CMV antigens was confirmed in vitro. Most TCR sequences showed up rarely, but some public TCRs showed up in many donors. Both high specificity and high sensitivity reportedly marked the classifier's diagnosis of cytomegalovirus status.

After removal of 8 bases from V and 0 bases from J, the junction contained 5 bases not matched to a gene. The CDR3 length is 15 residues. In germline, CDR1 is SEHNR, CDR2 FQNEAQ (reference sequence). Regarding this clone: The target antigen is unknown.

This sequence joins TRBV7-9 and TRBJ1-4; 8 nucleotides align to TRBD1. This sequence originates from a man younger than 35 in good health and CMV-seropositive. What was sequenced was PBMCs. The CDR3 DNA follows: TGTGCCAGCCACGGGACAGGACCAACTAATGAAAAACTGTTTTTT. Translating it yields CASHGTGPTNEKLFF.